A single sample is the source of the 19 T cell receptor beta chains below, sequenced in a study of OX40 agonist ivuxolimab in advanced cancers. Using immunoSEQ multiplex PCR, the repertoire was profiled, and TCRdb retains in-frame clones only, with some absent. The sample has just over 50,000 clones, 88% seen once; the top ten hold around 3.5%. The specimen comprised CD4+ or CD8+ T cells sorted from blood, sampled in a trial of the OX40 agonist ivuxolimab. The receptors come from an adult with an advanced solid tumor such as melanoma, head and neck, liver or kidney cancer.

The chain has TRBV19 and TRBJ2-5, with unresolved D. V was shortened by 3 bases and J by 5 bases, with 13 bases between the two germline ends. This CDR3 spans 14 amino acids. Germline CDR1 reads LNHDA; CDR2 reads SQIVND (reference sequence). CDR3 in amino acids: CASSIGWGSETQYF. The CDR3 region has the DNA TGTGCCAGTAGTATCGGTTGGGGAAGCGAGACCCAGTACTTC.

The chain links TRBV29-1 to TRBJ2-5; TRBD2 agrees at 9 bases. The CDR3 loop spans 13 amino acids. Germline V gene lookup returns CDR1 SQVTM and CDR2 ANQGSEA. Unmatched junction bases numbered 7, after V lost 6 bases and J lost 5 bases. The CDR3 nucleotides are TGCAGCGTCGGTCTAGCGGGAAGGGAGACCCAGTACTTC. Translating gives CSVGLAGRETQYF.

V and J are TRBV19 and TRBJ2-1; 7 bases map to TRBD2. The CDR3 is 14 residues long. Trimming at V came to 6 bases and at J to 1 base, leaving 3 bases not matched to a gene. Germline CDR1 is LNHDA and CDR2 is SQIVND (reference sequence). For the CDR3, the DNA is TGTGCCAGTAGGGAGCGGGGTTCCTACAATGAGCAGTTCTTC. It yields the protein CASRERGSYNEQFF.

This clone showed up just once. This chain joins TRBV14 and TRBJ2-2, with TRBD2 matching over 8 bases. With 1 base clipped from V and 2 bases from J, the junction kept 6 bases outside the gene matches. There are 17 residues in the CDR3. CDR1 and CDR2 from the germline V gene are SGHDN and FVKESK. The CDR3 DNA reads TGTGCCAGCAGCCAAGCGAAGGGACTAGGTAACACCGGGGAGCTGTTTTTT. Translation gives CASSQAKGLGNTGELFF. Full variable domain (outside the CDR3, taken from reference TRBV14 and TRBJ2-2): EAGVTQFPSHSVIEKGQTVTLRCDPISGHDNLYWYRRVMGKEIKFLLHFVKESKQDESGMPNNRFLAERTGGTYSTLKVQPAELEDSGVYFCASSQAKGLGNTGELFFGEGSRLTVL.

The gene calls are TRBV11-2 and TRBJ1-2; a weak D match, TRBD1 (6 bases). The CDR3 extends over 13 amino acids. Germline V gene data show CDR1 as SGHAT and CDR2 as FQNNGV. V lost 4 bases and J 8 bases, leaving 14 bases between the germline ends. Here the CDR3 DNA reads TGTGCCAGCAGCTCGATCGGGGGGCTCGGCTACACCTTC. It is translated as CASSSIGGLGYTF.

The chain links TRBV5-1 to TRBJ2-1; the match to TRBD2 covers 14 bases. The CDR3 length is 16 residues. Per germline, CDR1 SGHRS and CDR2 YFSETQ. Trimming removed 0 bases from V and 13 bases from J; junction bases left unmatched: 9. CDR3 in amino acids: CASSLAGLAGGQGQFF. Here the CDR3 DNA reads TGCGCCAGCAGCTTGGCCGGACTAGCGGGGGGCCAGGGTCAGTTCTTC.

The rearrangement links TRBV2 to TRBJ1-2, with D perhaps TRBD1 (5 bases). This CDR3 is built from 14 residues. Germline CDR1 SNHLY, CDR2 FYNNEI. The CDR3 spells CAKPGTGGIYGYTF. For the CDR3, the DNA is TGTGCTAAACCCGGGACCGGCGGGATCTATGGCTACACCTTC.

The chain uses TRBV7-9 and TRBJ2-2; 8 nucleotides align to TRBD1. Germline assignment: CDR1 SEHNR and CDR2 FQNEAQ (reference sequence). V trimming: 5 bases; J trimming: 6 bases; junction bases outside the gene matches: 8. This CDR3 region has 15 residues. The CDR3 DNA sequence: TGTGCCAGCAGCCCCAGGACAGGGAAGCCCGGGGAGCTGTTTTTT. This translates into CASSPRTGKPGELFF.

This clone was seen only once. V gene TRBV30 combines with J gene TRBJ1-5; TRBD1 aligns across 7 bases. The CDR3 extends over 15 amino acids. Per germline, CDR1 GTSNPN and CDR2 SVGIG (reference sequence). V shed 1 base, J shed 2 bases, and the junction held 5 bases outside the gene matches. CDR3 in DNA: TGTGCCTGGAGTGAGGGTGACAGGGGCAATCAGCCCCAGCATTTT. It is translated as CAWSEGDRGNQPQHF.

The chain recombines TRBV11-1 with TRBJ2-5; tentative D call: TRBD2 (6 bases). The CDR3 runs to 15 residues. Trimming removed 2 bases at V and 2 bases at J, with 12 bases between. CDR1 is SGHAT and CDR2 is FQDESV in the germline V gene (reference sequence). CDR3 residues: CASSLFRGTQETQYF. Here the CDR3 DNA reads TGTGCCAGCAGCTTATTTCGGGGGACTCAAGAGACCCAGTACTTC.

The J gene is TRBJ1-2, the V gene TRBV29-1; D is perhaps TRBD1 (5 bases). CDR3 length: 14 residues. The germline gives CDR1 SQVTM, CDR2 ANQGSEA. V shed 0 bases and J shed 4 bases, with 12 bases lying between them. The CDR3 DNA reads TGCAGCGTTGAAGAGGGGCCACCGGTCTATGGCTACACCTTC. Amino acid sequence: CSVEEGPPVYGYTF.

The rearrangement joins TRBV7-9 to TRBJ2-1; 9 bases are a match to TRBD2. The length of the CDR3 is 19 residues. Unmatched junction bases numbered 18, after V lost 1 base and J lost 8 bases. Germline V gene lookup returns CDR1 SEHNR and CDR2 FQNEAQ (reference sequence). The CDR3 reads CASSLGMGTSLRVADEQFF. The CDR3 bases are TGTGCCAGCAGCTTAGGGATGGGGACTAGCTTGAGGGTAGCGGATGAGCAGTTCTTC. Full variable domain (remainder filled in from reference TRBV7-9 and TRBJ2-1): DTGVSQNPRHKITKRGQNVTFRCDPISEHNRLYWYRQTLGQGPEFLTYFQNEAQLEKSRLLSDRFSAERPKGSFSTLEIQRTEQGDSAMYLCASSLGMGTSLRVADEQFFGPGTRLTVL.

The chain carries TRBV19 and TRBJ1-2; D not certain. Germline V gene lookup returns CDR1 LNHDA and CDR2 SQIVND (reference sequence). This CDR3 contains 15 residues. The V end lost 5 bases, the J end lost 4 bases, and 17 bases lay between the germline ends. This CDR3 reads CASSVSRRAAYGYTF. CDR3 DNA: TGTGCCAGTAGTGTGTCGCGGAGGGCGGCCTATGGCTACACCTTC.

The rearrangement uses TRBV27 and TRBJ2-5; possible D gene TRBD2, 5 bases. Trimming took 5 bases from V and 6 from J, leaving 13 bases between them. CDR1 and CDR2 (germline): MNHEY, SMNVEV (reference sequence). The CDR3 has 13 amino acids. Here the CDR3 reads CASSGSSRQTQYF. The CDR3 coding sequence is TGTGCCAGCAGTGGGTCTAGCAGACAGACCCAGTACTTC.

The rearrangement joins TRBV5-4 to TRBJ2-3; 12 positions agree with TRBD2. Germline loops: CDR1 SGHNT, CDR2 YYREEE (reference sequence). The CDR3 has 16 amino acids. V shed 4 bases and J 6 bases; nucleotides not matched to a gene: 9. The CDR3: CASSVRLAGVGDTQYF. The CDR3 DNA reads TGTGCCAGCAGCGTAAGACTAGCGGGAGTTGGGGATACGCAGTATTTT.

The chain has TRBV6-1 and TRBJ2-7; 8 bases are shared with TRBD1. The J segment lost 0 bases and the V segment lost 10 bases, leaving 11 bases of the junction unmatched. Per germline, CDR1 MNHNS and CDR2 SASEGT. This CDR3 has 15 amino acids. The DNA for the CDR3 is TGTGCCACCCTACCGGCAGGGGGCATCTCCTACGAGCAGTACTTC. Translated, it gives CATLPAGGISYEQYF.

V is TRBV9 and J is TRBJ2-2; 12 positions agree with TRBD1. Germline V lookup: CDR1 SGDLS, CDR2 YYNGEE. Trimming removed 3 bases from V and 8 bases from J; junction bases left unmatched: 8. There are 16 residues in the CDR3. The CDR3 region is CASSALGQGAVGELFF. DNA for the CDR3: TGTGCCAGCAGCGCCCTGGGACAGGGGGCGGTGGGGGAGCTGTTTTTT.

The chain joins TRBV30 to TRBJ1-5; D is possibly TRBD1 (6 bases). This CDR3 is 13 amino acids long. The germline gives CDR1 GTSNPN, CDR2 SVGIG (reference sequence). V lost 3 bases and J lost 7, with 13 bases in between. CDR3 residues: CAWSHRDRQPQHF. Here the CDR3 DNA reads TGTGCCTGGAGCCACAGGGATCGGCAGCCCCAGCATTTT.

This chain joins TRBV9 and TRBJ2-5; D call uncertain. V lost 2 bases and J 13 bases, leaving 18 bases between the germline ends. The CDR3 consists of 13 residues. Germline V CDR1 and CDR2: SGDLS, YYNGEE. The DNA for the CDR3 is TGTGCCAGCAGCGTGGATTTGGCGTCGTCACTGTACTTC. This gives the protein CASSVDLASSLYF.